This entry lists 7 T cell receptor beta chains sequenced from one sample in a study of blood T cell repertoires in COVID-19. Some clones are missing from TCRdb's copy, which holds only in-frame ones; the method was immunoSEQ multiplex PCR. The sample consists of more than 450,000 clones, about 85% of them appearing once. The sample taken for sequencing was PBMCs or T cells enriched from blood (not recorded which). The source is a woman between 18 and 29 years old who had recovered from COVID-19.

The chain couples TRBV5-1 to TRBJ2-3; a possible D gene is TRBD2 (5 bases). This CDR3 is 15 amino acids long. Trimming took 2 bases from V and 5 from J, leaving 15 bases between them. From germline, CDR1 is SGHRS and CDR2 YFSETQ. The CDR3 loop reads CASSFSILEEDTQYF. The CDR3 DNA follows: TGCGCCAGCAGCTTCTCTATACTAGAAGAAGATACGCAGTATTTT. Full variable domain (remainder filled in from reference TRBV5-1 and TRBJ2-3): KAGVTQTPRYLIKTRGQQVTLSCSPISGHRSVSWYQQTPGQGLQFLFEYFSETQRNKGNFPGRFSGRQFSNSRSEMNVSTLELGDSALYLCASSFSILEEDTQYFGPGTRLTVL.

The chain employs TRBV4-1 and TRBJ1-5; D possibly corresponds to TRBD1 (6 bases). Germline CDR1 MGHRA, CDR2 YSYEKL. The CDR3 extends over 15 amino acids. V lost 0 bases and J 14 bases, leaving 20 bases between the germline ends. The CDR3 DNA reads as TGCGCCAGCAGCCAAGATCGGTCGGAAGGAACAGGGAAGCATTTT. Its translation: CASSQDRSEGTGKHF.

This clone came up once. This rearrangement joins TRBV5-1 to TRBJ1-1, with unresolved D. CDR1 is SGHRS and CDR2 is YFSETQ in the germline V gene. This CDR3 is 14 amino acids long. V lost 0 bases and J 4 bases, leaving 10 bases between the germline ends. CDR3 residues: CASSLADMGTEAFF. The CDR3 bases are TGCGCCAGCAGCTTGGCCGACATGGGCACTGAAGCTTTCTTT. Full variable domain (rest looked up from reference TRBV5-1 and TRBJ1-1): KAGVTQTPRYLIKTRGQQVTLSCSPISGHRSVSWYQQTPGQGLQFLFEYFSETQRNKGNFPGRFSGRQFSNSRSEMNVSTLELGDSALYLCASSLADMGTEAFFGQGTRLTVV.

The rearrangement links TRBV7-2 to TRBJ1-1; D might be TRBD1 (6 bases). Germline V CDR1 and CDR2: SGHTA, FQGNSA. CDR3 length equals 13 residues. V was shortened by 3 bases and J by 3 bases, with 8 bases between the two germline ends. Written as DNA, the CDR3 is TGTGCCAGCAGCTTCAAGGGGGACACTGAAGCTTTCTTT. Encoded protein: CASSFKGDTEAFF.

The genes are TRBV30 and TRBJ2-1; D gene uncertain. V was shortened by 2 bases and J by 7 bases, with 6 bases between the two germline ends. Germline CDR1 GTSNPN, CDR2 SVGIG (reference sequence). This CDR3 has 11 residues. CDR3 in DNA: TGTGCCTGGAGTCCAGAAAATGAGCAGTTCTTC. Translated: CAWSPENEQFF. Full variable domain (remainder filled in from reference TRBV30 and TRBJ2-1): SQTIHQWPATLVQPVGSPLSLECTVEGTSNPNLYWYRQAAGRGLQLLFYSVGIGQISSEVPQNLSASRPQDRQFILSSKKLLLSDSGFYLCAWSPENEQFFGPGTRLTVL.

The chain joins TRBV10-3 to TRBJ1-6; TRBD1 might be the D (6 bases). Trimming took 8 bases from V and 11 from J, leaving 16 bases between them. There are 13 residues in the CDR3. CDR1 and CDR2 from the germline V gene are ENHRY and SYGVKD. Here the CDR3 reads CAIGRGSGTPLHF. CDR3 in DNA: TGTGCCATCGGGAGGGGGAGCGGAACACCCCTCCACTTT.

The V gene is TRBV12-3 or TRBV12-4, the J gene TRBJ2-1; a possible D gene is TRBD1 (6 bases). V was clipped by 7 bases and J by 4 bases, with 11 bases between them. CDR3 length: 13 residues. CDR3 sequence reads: CASTPDSYNEQFF. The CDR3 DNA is TGTGCCAGCACCCCGGACAGTTACAATGAGCAGTTCTTC.